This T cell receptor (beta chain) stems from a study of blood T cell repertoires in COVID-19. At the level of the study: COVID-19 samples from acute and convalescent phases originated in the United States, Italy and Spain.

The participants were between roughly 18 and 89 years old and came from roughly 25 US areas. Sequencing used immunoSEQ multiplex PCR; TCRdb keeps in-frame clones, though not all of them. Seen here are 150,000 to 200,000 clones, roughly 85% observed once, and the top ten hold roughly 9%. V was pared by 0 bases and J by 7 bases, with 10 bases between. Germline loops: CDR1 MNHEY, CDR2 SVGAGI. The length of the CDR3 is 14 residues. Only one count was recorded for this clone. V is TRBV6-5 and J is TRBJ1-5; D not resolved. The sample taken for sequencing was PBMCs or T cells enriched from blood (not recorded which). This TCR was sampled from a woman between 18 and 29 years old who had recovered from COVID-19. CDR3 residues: CASSYSRDSQPQHF. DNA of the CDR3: TGTGCCAGCAGTTACTCGAGAGACTCCCAGCCCCAGCATTTT.